The rows below give T cell receptor beta chains drawn from one sample of a study of blood T cell repertoires in COVID-19. The assay was immunoSEQ multiplex PCR, and TCRdb's table has in-frame clones only and misses some. The profile covers about 110,000 clones, with approximately 90% appearing a single time and around 1.2% taken by the ten largest. The specimen sequenced was peripheral blood. The receptors stem from a woman in her twenties or thirties with acute or convalescent COVID-19. CDR3s include the opening cysteine and the closing phenylalanine or tryptophan. The D gene is left open where the match is weak. Size tells how often a clone was seen (once, few, many) or the class of an expanded clone, and some rows leave it out.

length: 17; J: TRBJ2-2; size: -; V: TRBV4-2; D: TRBD2; CDR3: CASSPRGAGGYTGELFF; DNA: TGTGCCAGCAGCCCAAGAGGGGCCGGGGGGTACACCGGGGAGCTGTTTTTT
length: 17; J: TRBJ1-2; size: -; V: TRBV6-2/TRBV6-3; D: -; CDR3: CASSQRQLLIPNYGYTF; DNA: TGTGCCAGCAGCCAGAGACAGCTCCTGATTCCTAACTATGGCTACACCTTC
length: 18; J: TRBJ2-2; size: -; V: TRBV5-1; D: -; CDR3: CASSLVGSGTGGTGELFF; DNA: TGCGCCAGCAGCTTGGTTGGCAGCGGGACAGGAGGCACCGGGGAGCTGTTTTTT
length: 12; J: TRBJ2-7; size: once; V: TRBV7-9; D: TRBD1; CDR3: CASRTDRGEQYF; DNA: TGTGCCAGCAGGACGGACAGGGGCGAGCAGTACTTC
length: 12; J: TRBJ2-5; size: -; V: TRBV27; D: -; CDR3: CASSTSGETQYF; DNA: TGTGCCAGCAGTACGAGCGGGGAGACCCAGTACTTC
length: 16; J: TRBJ2-1; size: -; V: TRBV18; D: TRBD2; CDR3: CASSQYPGGAGQKQFF; DNA: TGTGCCAGCTCACAATACCCCGGGGGAGCGGGGCAGAAGCAGTTCTTC
length: 17; J: TRBJ1-2; size: -; V: TRBV16; D: TRBD1; CDR3: CASSGLNRGQGGYGYTF; DNA: TGTGCCAGCAGCGGCCTCAACAGAGGACAGGGAGGCTATGGCTACACCTTC
length: 16; J: TRBJ1-6; size: -; V: TRBV3-1/TRBV3-2; D: -; CDR3: CASSQVPSRVGETLHF; DNA: TGTGCCAGCAGCCAAGTGCCGTCCAGGGTAGGCGAGACCCTCCACTTT
length: 16; J: TRBJ1-2; size: -; V: TRBV19; D: -; CDR3: CASSDPRTDSLTGYTF; DNA: TGTGCCAGTAGTGACCCCCGGACGGACAGCCTAACGGGCTACACCTTC
length: 16; J: TRBJ1-3; size: -; V: TRBV24-1; D: -; CDR3: CATTRLGGYSGNTIYF; DNA: TGTGCCACCACCAGACTGGGTGGCTACTCTGGAAACACCATATATTTT
length: 15; J: TRBJ2-3; size: -; V: TRBV28; D: TRBD2; CDR3: CASRTAGSNTDTQYF; DNA: TGTGCCAGCAGAACAGCGGGGTCGAACACAGATACGCAGTATTTT
length: 13; J: TRBJ1-5; size: -; V: TRBV29-1; D: TRBD1; CDR3: CSVAGQGGQPQHF; DNA: TGCAGCGTTGCAGGACAGGGGGGACAGCCCCAGCATTTT
length: 13; J: TRBJ1-2; size: -; V: TRBV5-1; D: TRBD1; CDR3: CASSLGQGDGYTF; DNA: TGCGCCAGCAGCTTAGGACAGGGTGATGGCTACACCTTC
length: 15; J: TRBJ2-1; size: -; V: TRBV9; D: -; CDR3: CASSVGRTPSDEQFF; DNA: TGTGCCAGCAGCGTAGGAAGGACCCCTAGCGATGAGCAGTTCTTC
length: 15; J: TRBJ2-5; size: once; V: TRBV2; D: TRBD2; CDR3: CASTKIAGMQETQYF; DNA: TGTGCCAGCACCAAGATAGCGGGAATGCAAGAGACCCAGTACTTC
length: 16; J: TRBJ2-7; size: -; V: TRBV3-1/TRBV3-2; D: -; CDR3: CASSLSSTDPTFEQYF; DNA: TGTGCCAGCAGCCTATCATCGACAGACCCCACTTTCGAGCAGTACTTC
length: 16; J: TRBJ2-5; size: -; V: TRBV28; D: TRBD2; CDR3: CASSFPKRDYQETQYF; DNA: TGTGCCAGCAGTTTCCCGAAGCGGGACTACCAAGAGACCCAGTACTTC
length: 15; J: TRBJ2-7; size: -; V: TRBV7-2; D: TRBD1; CDR3: CASSSGGKGGDFPYF; DNA: TGTGCCAGCAGCTCCGGAGGAAAAGGGGGCGATTTCCCTTACTTC
length: 12; J: TRBJ1-1; size: -; V: TRBV7-8; D: TRBD1; CDR3: CASRGDRSEAFF; DNA: TGTGCCAGCAGGGGGGACAGGTCTGAAGCTTTCTTT
length: 16; J: TRBJ2-1; size: -; V: TRBV19; D: TRBD2; CDR3: CASSIELAGGYNEQFF; DNA: TGTGCCAGTAGTATAGAACTAGCGGGGGGATACAATGAGCAGTTCTTC
length: 14; J: TRBJ1-1; size: -; V: TRBV7-9; D: -; CDR3: CASSLDSHDTEAFF; DNA: TGTGCCAGCAGCTTGGACTCCCATGACACTGAAGCTTTCTTT
length: 16; J: TRBJ1-4; size: once; V: TRBV15; D: TRBD1; CDR3: CATSILRGQGGEKLFF; DNA: TGTGCCACCAGCATCCTTAGGGGACAGGGCGGAGAAAAACTGTTTTTT
length: 15; J: TRBJ1-1; size: -; V: TRBV28; D: -; CDR3: CASTGEARMWTEAFF; DNA: TGTGCCAGCACTGGGGAGGCTCGTATGTGGACTGAAGCTTTCTTT
length: 12; J: TRBJ1-5; size: -; V: TRBV5-6; D: -; CDR3: CASSLGDQPQHF; DNA: TGTGCCAGCAGCTTAGGGGATCAGCCCCAGCATTTT
length: 14; J: TRBJ1-2; size: -; V: TRBV18; D: -; CDR3: CASSPPSGAYGYTF; DNA: TGTGCCAGCTCACCACCGTCAGGGGCCTATGGCTACACCTTC
length: 12; J: TRBJ1-1; size: -; V: TRBV7-6; D: -; CDR3: CASTPITGEAFF; DNA: TGTGCCAGCACTCCCATAACAGGGGAAGCTTTCTTT
length: 13; J: TRBJ1-2; size: -; V: TRBV18; D: -; CDR3: CASSPPGRPGYTF; DNA: TGTGCCAGCTCACCACCGGGGAGACCTGGCTACACCTTC
length: 12; J: TRBJ2-1; size: -; V: TRBV13; D: -; CDR3: CASSFRGNEQFF; DNA: TGTGCCAGCAGCTTCCGGGGGAATGAGCAGTTCTTC
length: 13; J: TRBJ1-2; size: -; V: TRBV2; D: TRBD1; CDR3: CASRGTGAYGYTF; DNA: TGTGCCAGCAGAGGGACAGGGGCCTATGGCTACACCTTC
length: 16; J: TRBJ2-2; size: -; V: TRBV3-1/TRBV3-2; D: -; CDR3: CASSRPGTGGTGELFF; DNA: TGTGCCAGCAGCCGCCCCGGGACTGGGGGCACCGGGGAGCTGTTTTTT
length: 15; J: TRBJ1-5; size: -; V: TRBV18; D: -; CDR3: CASSPRAGSDQPQHF; DNA: TGTGCCAGCTCACCACGAGCTGGTTCCGATCAGCCCCAGCATTTT
length: 15; J: TRBJ2-3; size: -; V: TRBV27; D: -; CDR3: CASTIGTPSTDTQYF; DNA: TGTGCCAGCACCATTGGGACACCCAGCACAGATACGCAGTATTTT
length: 19; J: TRBJ2-3; size: -; V: TRBV4-3; D: TRBD2; CDR3: CASSQEFAGGRGSTDTQYF; DNA: TGCGCCAGCAGCCAAGAGTTCGCGGGAGGGCGGGGAAGCACAGATACGCAGTATTTT